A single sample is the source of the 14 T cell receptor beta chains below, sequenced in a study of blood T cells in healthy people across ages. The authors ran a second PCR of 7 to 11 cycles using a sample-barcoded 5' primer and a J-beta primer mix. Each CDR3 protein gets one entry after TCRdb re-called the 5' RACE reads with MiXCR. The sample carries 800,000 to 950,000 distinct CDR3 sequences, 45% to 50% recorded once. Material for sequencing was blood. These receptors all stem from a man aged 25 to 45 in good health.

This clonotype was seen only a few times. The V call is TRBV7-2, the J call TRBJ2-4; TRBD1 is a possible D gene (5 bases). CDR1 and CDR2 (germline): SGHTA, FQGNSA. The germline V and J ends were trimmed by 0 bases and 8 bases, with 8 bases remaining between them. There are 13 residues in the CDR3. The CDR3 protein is CASSLAGRDIQYF. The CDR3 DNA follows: TGTGCCAGCAGCTTAGCGGGGCGAGACATTCAGTACTTC.

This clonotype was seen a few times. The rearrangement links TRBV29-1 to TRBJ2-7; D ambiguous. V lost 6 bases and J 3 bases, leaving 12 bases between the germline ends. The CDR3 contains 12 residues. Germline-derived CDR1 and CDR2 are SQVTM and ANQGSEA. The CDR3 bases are TGCAGCGTCCAGTACGGTGGCTACGAGCAGTACTTC. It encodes CSVQYGGYEQYF.

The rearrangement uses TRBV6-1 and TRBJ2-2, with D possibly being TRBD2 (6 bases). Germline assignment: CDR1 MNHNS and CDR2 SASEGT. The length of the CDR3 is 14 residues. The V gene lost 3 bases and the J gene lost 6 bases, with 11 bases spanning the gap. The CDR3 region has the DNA TGTGCCAGCAGTGACCTCGGGGGTTCCGGGGAGCTGTTTTTT. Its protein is CASSDLGGSGELFF.

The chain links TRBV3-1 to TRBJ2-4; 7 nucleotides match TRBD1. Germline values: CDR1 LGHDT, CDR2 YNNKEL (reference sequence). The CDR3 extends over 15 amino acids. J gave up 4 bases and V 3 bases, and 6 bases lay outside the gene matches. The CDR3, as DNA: TGTGCCAGCAGCCACTCCGGGACAGAAAAAAACATTCAGTACTTC. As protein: CASSHSGTEKNIQYF.

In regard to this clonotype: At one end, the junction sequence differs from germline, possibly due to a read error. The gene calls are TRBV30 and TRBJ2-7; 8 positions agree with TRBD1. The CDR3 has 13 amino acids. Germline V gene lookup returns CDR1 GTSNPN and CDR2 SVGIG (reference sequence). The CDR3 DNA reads TGTGCCTGGAGTGTCGGACAGGGCTACGAGCGGTACTTC. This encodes CAWSVGQGYERYF.

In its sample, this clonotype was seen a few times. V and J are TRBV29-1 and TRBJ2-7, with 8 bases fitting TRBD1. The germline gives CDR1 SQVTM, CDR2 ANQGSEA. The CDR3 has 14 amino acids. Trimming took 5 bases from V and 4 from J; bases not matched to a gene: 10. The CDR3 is CSVSVGQGGYEQYF. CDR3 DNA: TGCAGCGTTTCCGTAGGACAGGGTGGATACGAGCAGTACTTC.

This chain's CDR3 is CASSYSRSSGAEAFF. CDR3 bases: TGTGCCAGCAGTTACTCGAGATCGTCGGGGGCTGAAGCTTTCTTT. This rearrangement joins TRBV6-2 or TRBV6-3 to TRBJ1-1; tentative D call: TRBD1 (5 bases). In germline, CDR1 is MNHEY, CDR2 SVGEGT. V lost 0 bases and J lost 6, with 14 bases in between. The CDR3 runs 15 residues.

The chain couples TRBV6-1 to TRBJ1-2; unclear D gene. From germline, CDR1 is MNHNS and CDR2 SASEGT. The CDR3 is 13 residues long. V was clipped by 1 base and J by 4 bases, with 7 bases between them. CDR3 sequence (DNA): TGTGCCAGCAGTGAAGGCAGCCCCTATGGCTACACCTTC. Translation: CASSEGSPYGYTF.

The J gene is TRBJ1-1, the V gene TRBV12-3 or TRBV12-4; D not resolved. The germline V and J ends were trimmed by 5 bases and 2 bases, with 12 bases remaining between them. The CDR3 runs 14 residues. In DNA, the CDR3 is TGTGCCAGCAGTGTCTTACCAAGAAACACTGAAGCTTTCTTT. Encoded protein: CASSVLPRNTEAFF.

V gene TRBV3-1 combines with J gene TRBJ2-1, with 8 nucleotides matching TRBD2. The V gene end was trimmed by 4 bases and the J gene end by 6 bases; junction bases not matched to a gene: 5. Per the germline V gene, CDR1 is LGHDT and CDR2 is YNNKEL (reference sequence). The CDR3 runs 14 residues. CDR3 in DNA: TGTGCCAGCAGCCTCCAGACTAGCGTCAATGAGCAGTTCTTC. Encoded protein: CASSLQTSVNEQFF.

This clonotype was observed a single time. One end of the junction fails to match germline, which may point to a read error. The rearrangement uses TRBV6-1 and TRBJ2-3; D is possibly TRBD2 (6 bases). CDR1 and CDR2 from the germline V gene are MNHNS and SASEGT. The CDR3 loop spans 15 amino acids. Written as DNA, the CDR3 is TGTGCCGGCAGTGGGAGGTTAGCGGATACAGATACGCAGTATTTT. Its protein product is CAGSGRLADTDTQYF.

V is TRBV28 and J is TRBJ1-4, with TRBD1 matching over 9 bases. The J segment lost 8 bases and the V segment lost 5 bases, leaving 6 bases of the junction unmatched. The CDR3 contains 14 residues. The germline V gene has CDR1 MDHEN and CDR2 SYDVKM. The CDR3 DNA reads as TGTGCCAGCAGTCTACAGGGGGCGAGGGAAAAACTGTTTTTT. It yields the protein CASSLQGAREKLFF.

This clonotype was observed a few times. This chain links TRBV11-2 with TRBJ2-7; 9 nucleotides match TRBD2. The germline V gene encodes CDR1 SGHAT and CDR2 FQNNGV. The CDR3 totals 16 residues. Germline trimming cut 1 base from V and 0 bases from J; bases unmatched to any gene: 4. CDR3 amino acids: CASSLVTSGPSYEQYF. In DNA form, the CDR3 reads TGTGCCAGCAGCTTAGTAACTAGCGGGCCCTCCTACGAGCAGTACTTC.

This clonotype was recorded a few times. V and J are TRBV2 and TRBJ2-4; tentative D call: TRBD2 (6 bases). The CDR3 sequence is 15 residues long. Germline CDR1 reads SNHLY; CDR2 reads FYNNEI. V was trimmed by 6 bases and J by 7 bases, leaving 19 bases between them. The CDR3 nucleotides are TGTGCCAGCAGCCCCCCCAGCGGGTTAGAGAACATTCAGTACTTC. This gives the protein CASSPPSGLENIQYF.